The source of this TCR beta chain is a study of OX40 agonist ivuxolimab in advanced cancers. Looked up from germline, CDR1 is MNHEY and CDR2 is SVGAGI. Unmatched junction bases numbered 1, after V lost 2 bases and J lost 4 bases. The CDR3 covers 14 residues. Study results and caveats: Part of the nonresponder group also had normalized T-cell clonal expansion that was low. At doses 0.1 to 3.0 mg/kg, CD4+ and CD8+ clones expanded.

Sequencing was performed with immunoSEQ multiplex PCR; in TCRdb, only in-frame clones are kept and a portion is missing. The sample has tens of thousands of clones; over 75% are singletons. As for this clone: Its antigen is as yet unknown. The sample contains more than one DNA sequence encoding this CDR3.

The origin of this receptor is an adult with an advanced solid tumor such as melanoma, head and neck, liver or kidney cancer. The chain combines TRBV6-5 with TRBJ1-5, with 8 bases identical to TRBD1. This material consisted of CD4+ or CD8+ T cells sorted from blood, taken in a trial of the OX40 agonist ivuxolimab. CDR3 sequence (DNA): TGTGCCAGCAGTTACGGACAGGGAAATCAGCCCCAGCATTTT. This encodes CASSYGQGNQPQHF.